The 22 T cell receptor beta chains in this list originate from one sample, sequenced in a study of control samples from healthy donors and cancer patients. TCRdb's table, derived via immunoSEQ multiplex PCR, lists solely in-frame clones and lacks some. The repertoire includes roughly 76,000 clones, around 94% of them detected once, and about 5% sits in the top ten. The specimen was blood. These receptors were collected from a young woman in good health.

V is TRBV6-1 and J is TRBJ2-7, with D unclear. The CDR3 consists of 13 residues. In germline, CDR1 is MNHNS, CDR2 SASEGT. The ends were cut back, 2 bases at V and 3 bases at J, with 8 bases in the middle. The CDR3 reads CASSEYEVYEQYF. The CDR3 region has the DNA TGTGCCAGCAGTGAATATGAGGTCTACGAGCAGTACTTC.

The chain couples TRBV28 to TRBJ2-2; possible D gene TRBD2, 6 bases. This CDR3 comprises 14 residues. From germline, CDR1 is MDHEN and CDR2 SYDVKM. V dropped 7 bases and J dropped 0 bases, with 9 bases sitting between them. The CDR3 sequence is CASITGANTGELFF. The CDR3 DNA is TGTGCCAGCATCACGGGGGCGAACACCGGGGAGCTGTTTTTT.

This clone has only one observation. V gene TRBV28 combines with J gene TRBJ2-7; 9 bases align to TRBD2. This CDR3 region has 16 residues. V dropped 7 bases and J dropped 4; count of bases not matched to a gene: 14. Looked up from germline, CDR1 is MDHEN and CDR2 is SYDVKM. The chain's CDR3 is CASTEGAGGVWYEQYF. The CDR3 bases are TGTGCCAGCACCGAAGGAGCGGGAGGTGTTTGGTACGAGCAGTACTTC.

The chain recombines TRBV5-1 with TRBJ2-1, with a tentative D call TRBD2 (6 bases). Germline V gene lookup returns CDR1 SGHRS and CDR2 YFSETQ. There are 15 residues in the CDR3. V was pared by 4 bases and J by 0 bases, with 11 bases between. The CDR3 coding sequence is TGCGCCAGCAGCCTCCCGGAGGGCTCCTACAATGAGCAGTTCTTC. It yields the protein CASSLPEGSYNEQFF.

The chain has TRBV6-1 and TRBJ1-2; D remains unclear. V lost 0 bases and J 8 bases, leaving 13 bases between the germline ends. CDR1 MNHNS and CDR2 SASEGT come from the germline V gene. The CDR3 loop spans 14 amino acids. The CDR3 DNA reads TGTGCCAGCAGTGAAGCGATAGGTTTTCGGGGCTACACCTTC. It translates to CASSEAIGFRGYTF.

The chain joins TRBV29-1 to TRBJ2-7; D gene unclear. Trimming took 2 bases from V and 5 from J, leaving 10 bases between them. The CDR3 has 12 residues. CDR1 and CDR2 from the germline V gene are SQVTM and ANQGSEA. CDR3 coding DNA: TGCAGCGTTGAACGGGCGTTAAACGAGCAGTACTTC. Residues: CSVERALNEQYF.

V gene TRBV14 combines with J gene TRBJ2-1, with 9 bases that match TRBD2. CDR3 length: 15 residues. CDR1 is SGHDN and CDR2 is FVKESK in the germline V gene. V gave up 3 bases and J gave up 5 bases; unmatched junction bases: 5. The CDR3 region has the DNA TGTGCCAGCAGCCAGTTTAGCGGGAGCCACAATGAGCAGTTCTTC. This translates into CASSQFSGSHNEQFF.

The sample holds one count of this clone. The chain has TRBV28 and TRBJ2-7; 9 positions match TRBD2. From germline, CDR1 is MDHEN and CDR2 SYDVKM. The CDR3 contains 13 residues. V shed 8 bases, J shed 2 bases, and the junction held 4 bases outside the gene matches. CDR3 residues: CASGGTSTYEQYF. The DNA for the CDR3 is TGTGCCAGCGGCGGGACTAGCACCTACGAGCAGTACTTC. Full variable domain (rest looked up from reference TRBV28 and TRBJ2-7): DVKVTQSSRYLVKRTGEKVFLECVQDMDHENMFWYRQDPGLGLRLIYFSYDVKMKEKGDIPEGYSVSREKKERFSLILESASTNQTSMYLCASGGTSTYEQYFGPGTRLTVT.

V and J are TRBV3-1 (or the pseudogene TRBV3-2) and TRBJ1-1; a possible D gene is TRBD1 (5 bases). Germline V gives CDR1 LGHDT, CDR2 YNNKEL (reference sequence). CDR3 length: 14 amino acids. The V end lost 2 bases, the J end lost 1 base, and 8 bases lay between the germline ends. The CDR3 DNA follows: TGTGCCAGCAGCCAACAGGGTAGGAACACTGAAGCTTTCTTT. Translated, it gives CASSQQGRNTEAFF.

The V and J genes are TRBV20-1 and TRBJ1-1; D is undetermined. CDR1 is DFQATT and CDR2 is SNEGSKA in the germline V gene (reference sequence). The CDR3 is 10 amino acids. V was clipped by 1 base and J by 12 bases, with 9 bases between them. This CDR3 is CSARVPETFF. As DNA, the CDR3 is TGCAGTGCTAGAGTCCCCGAGACTTTCTTT.

The chain combines TRBV5-1 with TRBJ2-7, with 7 bases aligning to TRBD1. This CDR3 has 15 residues. Germline V CDR1 and CDR2: SGHRS, YFSETQ. V was pared by 1 base and J by 4 bases, with 8 bases of the junction left unmatched. CDR3 sequence reads: CASSLLGTASYEQYF. For the CDR3, the DNA is TGCGCCAGCAGCTTGCTCGGGACAGCCTCTTACGAGCAGTACTTC.

This chain uses TRBV2 with TRBJ2-2, with D perhaps matching TRBD2 (6 bases). This CDR3 is 15 amino acids long. CDR1 is SNHLY, CDR2 FYNNEI, per germline. V lost 3 bases and J lost 1, with 9 bases in between. This CDR3 reads CASSESGGNTGELFF. The CDR3 coding sequence is TGTGCCAGCAGTGAGTCCGGGGGGAACACCGGGGAGCTGTTTTTT.

The rearrangement links TRBV12-3 or TRBV12-4 to TRBJ1-5; no definite D call. CDR3 length: 13 residues. The ends were cut back, 0 bases at V and 7 bases at J, with 7 bases in the middle. CDR3 sequence (DNA): TGTGCCAGCAGTTTAGCGGATGGCCAGCCCCAGCATTTT. Protein product: CASSLADGQPQHF.

The chain carries TRBV5-4 and TRBJ2-1; TRBD1 agrees at 8 bases. V trimming: 5 bases; J trimming: 8 bases; junction bases outside the gene matches: 9. The CDR3 is 14 amino acids. The germline V gene has CDR1 SGHNT and CDR2 YYREEE (reference sequence). The CDR3 sequence: CASSLRTGWDEQFF. The CDR3 DNA reads TGTGCCAGCAGTCTTCGGACAGGGTGGGATGAGCAGTTCTTC.

This clone came up a few times. The chain joins TRBV28 to TRBJ2-7; no firm D call. The CDR3 consists of 15 residues. CDR1 is MDHEN, CDR2 SYDVKM, per germline. The V end was cut by 5 bases, the J end by 0 bases, with 14 bases between. CDR3 sequence reads: CASSDRPRSSYEQYF. In DNA form, the CDR3 reads TGTGCCAGCAGTGACCGGCCCCGTAGCTCCTACGAGCAGTACTTC.

This chain connects TRBV7-8 to TRBJ2-1; D perhaps matches TRBD1 (5 bases). V was shortened by 5 bases and J by 0 bases, with 14 bases between the two germline ends. CDR3 length equals 16 residues. CDR1 and CDR2 (germline): SGHVS, FQNEAQ. The DNA for the CDR3 is TGTGCCAGCAGCCGAGACAGCGCGACCTCCTACAATGAGCAGTTCTTC. This gives the protein CASSRDSATSYNEQFF.

This clone is a singleton in its sample. This rearrangement joins TRBV19 to TRBJ2-7; TRBD1 matches 8 bases. The germline gives CDR1 LNHDA, CDR2 SQIVND (reference sequence). V was pared by 7 bases and J by 4 bases, with 3 bases of the junction left unmatched. The CDR3 is 12 residues long. The CDR3 sequence is CASKNRGYEQYF. CDR3 bases: TGTGCCAGTAAAAACAGGGGGTACGAGCAGTACTTC.

V and J are TRBV24-1 and TRBJ2-3; TRBD2 matches at 7 bases. J gave up 5 bases and V 8 bases, and 12 bases lay outside the gene matches. The CDR3 has 15 amino acids. Germline values: CDR1 KGHDR, CDR2 SFDVKD. CDR3 sequence: CATTPGGHPGDTQYF. The CDR3 nucleotides are TGTGCCACCACCCCGGGAGGACACCCCGGAGATACGCAGTATTTT.

This chain links TRBV9 with TRBJ2-7, with D perhaps TRBD2 (6 bases). Trimming shortened V by 0 bases and J by 2 bases, and 9 bases separated the two germline ends. This CDR3 spans 14 amino acids. CDR1 and CDR2 (germline): SGDLS, YYNGEE. The CDR3 DNA follows: TGTGCCAGCAGCGTAGCGGGGGATCCCTACGAGCAGTACTTC. It is translated as CASSVAGDPYEQYF. The full variable domain, with the rest looked up from reference TRBV9 and TRBJ2-7, is DSGVTQTPKHLITATGQRVTLRCSPRSGDLSVYWYQQSLDQGLQFLIQYYNGEERAKGNILERFSAQQFPDLHSELNLSSLELGDSALYFCASSVAGDPYEQYFGPGTRLTVT.

The chain combines TRBV9 with TRBJ2-2; 7 positions match TRBD2. The length of the CDR3 is 15 residues. Germline V gives CDR1 SGDLS, CDR2 YYNGEE. Losses at the gene ends were 0 bases for V and 4 bases for J; bases not matched to a gene: 3. Written as DNA, the CDR3 is TGTGCCAGCAGCGTAGGGGGAGGGCCCACCGGGGAGCTGTTTTTT. Its translation: CASSVGGGPTGELFF.

This clone was counted once. The genes are TRBV6-6 and TRBJ2-4; unclear D gene. Germline assignment: CDR1 MNHNY and CDR2 SVGAGI (reference sequence). The CDR3 covers 15 residues. The V end lost 4 bases, the J end lost 4 bases, and 14 bases lay between the germline ends. DNA of the CDR3: TGTGCCAGCAGTTCCCCGGTAGGAAGGAAAAACATTCAGTACTTC. Its translation is CASSSPVGRKNIQYF.

The chain joins TRBV27 to TRBJ2-2; no clear D. The CDR3 runs 14 residues. Germline CDR1 is MNHEY and CDR2 is SMNVEV (reference sequence). V lost 4 bases to trimming and J lost 7 bases, with 13 bases between them. CDR3 nucleotides: TGTGCCAGCAGTTCCCTTGGGGTTCACGGGGAGCTGTTTTTT. Encoded protein: CASSSLGVHGELFF.